The rows below give T cell receptor beta chains drawn from one sample of a study of T cell repertoires in cytomegalovirus infection. These receptors have no identified antigens. Each CDR3 protein is one row after TCRdb ran MiXCR on the reads. The sample holds approximately 730,000 distinct CDR3 sequences, about 28% seen once. The material was cultured CD8+ T cells from PBMCs, obtained from culture after CMV antigen stimulation. These TCRs come from a human donor in good health (CMV status not recorded). Some clones in this sample may be carry-over from other donors' samples. The CDR3 runs from the conserved cysteine through the conserved F or W. The D gene is left open where the match is weak. Clone size, where shown, is once, few, many, or a class for clones that have expanded.

>NA|NA|TRBJ2-2|TRBV6-5
CASSYSGWELFF
>NA|NA|TRBJ1-1|TRBV19
CASSMGPAKAFF
>NA|NA|TRBJ1-1|TRBV7-3
CASSLLMNTEAFF
>NA|NA|TRBJ2-5|TRBV28
CASTSLGGPQETQYF
>few|NA|TRBJ1-2|TRBV20-1
CSARDDPLQGSFYGYTF
>NA|TRBD1|TRBJ2-1|TRBV10-3
CAISEGQGVRNEQFF
>NA|NA|TRBJ1-5|TRBV7-6
CASSLGMGREGQPQHF
>NA|NA|TRBJ1-2|TRBV27
CASSLDAGNPNYGYTF
>many|TRBD1|TRBJ1-1|TRBV7-6
CASSLPGTGSEAFF
>once|NA|TRBJ2-7|TRBV6-5
CASSGRTYEQYF
>few|NA|TRBJ2-7|TRBV27
CASSLGGSGEQYF
>NA|NA|TRBJ2-5|TRBV6-5
CASSYSNLATRETQYF